One T cell receptor (beta chain) is described in this entry. There is no known antigen for this receptor. Base qualities are not recorded, but no much larger clone differs from it by a single base. The library was generated by 5' RACE. Sequenced on a NextSeq 500. Unique molecular identifiers were attached to individual cDNA molecules in the TCR library protocol so that sequencing error and PCR bias could be corrected. Sequencing covered both TCR alpha and beta chains, and within each sample the abundances of alpha and beta sequences were tightly co-correlated. Processing in the source paper ran as follows. Decombinator V4 was used to perform V gene, J gene and CDR3 annotation of TCR sequences. TCRs were defined as expanded if a significant change between any two time points was detected under a Poisson model with p below 0.0001. Abundances of TCRs were expressed as counts per million after normalisation to the total number of TCRs sequenced in each sample. TRAV1-2 paired with TRAJ12, TRAJ20 or TRAJ33 defined MAIT TCRs, while TRAV10 paired with TRAJ18 defined iNKT TCRs. VDJdb, accessed 1 November 2021, was searched for CMV, EBV and SARS-CoV-2 annotated TCRs, with TCRs annotated for multiple antigens excluded. TCRdb reran the public reads through fastp at Q25 and MiXCR, keeping productive beta chains. Rows matching on CDR3 protein sequence are summarized as one entry with the most common DNA and genes. These V and J calls originate from TCRdb's pipeline instead of the authors' own analysis. The sample table records roughly 77,000 distinct CDR3 sequences; 9.5% to 15% of these occur just once. About 4.2% of the sample lies in the top ten.

The data were taken from a study of early T cells in non-severe SARS-CoV-2 infection (dated by TCRdb to about 2021). Regarding the complete study: Because TCR sequencing was done on bulk RNA from unsorted whole blood, the alpha and beta chains could not be paired. What the authors observed across the whole study: VDJdb matching was skewed toward anti-spike CD8 responses and likely underestimated virus-specific expansions, missing private and CD4 specificities.

The study was a case-control design nested within a healthcare worker cohort in London, UK, with weekly nasopharyngeal swab PCR tests and blood sampling. Healthcare workers were recruited between 23 and 31 March 2020, during the week of the UK lockdown, and were followed weekly for up to roughly 15 weeks. The CDR3 runs 13 amino acids, cysteine and phenylalanine included. Here the CDR3 DNA is all that survives: 39 bases in frame from base 1. V lost 2 bases and J lost 3 bases; the stretch between them is 11 bases long. CDR1 is given as DFQATT and CDR2 as SNEGSKA, both from the germline V gene (reference sequence).

The sequence is built from TRBV20-1 and TRBJ2-7; the best D guess is TRBD1, with 5 bases matching. This receptor was taken from an adult who was a healthcare worker with PCR-confirmed SARS-CoV-2 infection or an uninfected control (not recorded which). Sequenced sample: whole blood. CDR3 sequence: CSARSERGYEQYF. The nucleotides read TGCAGTGCTAGATCCGAAAGGGGCTACGAGCAGTACTTC.